The 15 T cell receptor beta chains in this list originate from one sample, sequenced in a study of T cells after yellow fever vaccination. TCRdb fed the 5' RACE reads into MiXCR, producing one record per CDR3 protein. The sample lists 450,000 to 600,000 distinct CDR3 sequences; 17% were seen once. This material consisted of PBMCs, taken 5 days after the first yellow fever vaccination. The receptors were sampled from a man aged 18 to 29 who received the YFV17D yellow fever vaccine.

This chain links TRBV7-2 with TRBJ2-1, with D uncertain. CDR3 length: 14 residues. Trimming removed 2 bases at V and 3 bases at J, with 8 bases between. The V gene's germline CDR1 is SGHTA and CDR2 FQGNSA. CDR3 in DNA: TGTGCCAGCAGCTTATTCTCGATCTACAATGAGCAGTTCTTC. Protein sequence: CASSLFSIYNEQFF.

The V call is TRBV7-8, the J call TRBJ2-1, with 7 bases that match TRBD2. V was pared by 2 bases and J by 0 bases, with 1 base of the junction left unmatched. The CDR3 has 15 amino acids. The germline CDR1 and CDR2 sequences are SGHVS and FQNEAQ. The CDR3 reads CASSLTSVSYNEQFF. The CDR3 DNA sequence: TGTGCCAGCAGCTTAACTAGCGTCTCCTACAATGAGCAGTTCTTC.

With regard to this clonotype: One end of the junction does not line up with germline, which may come from a read error. The chain combines TRBV7-9 with TRBJ1-2; tentative D call: TRBD1 (5 bases). CDR3 length: 11 residues. The germline gives CDR1 SEHNR, CDR2 FQNEAQ (reference sequence). This CDR3 is CAGREKGGYTF. In nucleotides, the CDR3 is TGTGCCGGCAGGGAAAAGGGTGGCTACACCTTC.

A few counts support this clonotype. The V and J genes are TRBV18 and TRBJ2-5; a weak D match, TRBD2 (5 bases). The V gene's germline CDR1 is KGHSH and CDR2 LQKENI. CDR3 length: 14 amino acids. The V gene lost 3 bases and the J gene lost 3 bases, with 11 bases spanning the gap. In nucleotides, the CDR3 is TGTGCCAGCTCACCCACTAGTAGAGAAGAGACCCAGTACTTC. Amino acids: CASSPTSREETQYF. The full variable domain, in which reference TRBV18 and TRBJ2-5 provide the parts outside the CDR3, is NAGVMQNPRHLVRRRGQEARLRCSPMKGHSHVYWYRQLPEEGLKFMVYLQKENIIDESGMPKERFSAEFPKEGPSILRIQQVVRGDSAAYFCASSPTSREETQYFGPGTRLLVL.

This clonotype was counted a few times. V usage is TRBV7-9 and J usage is TRBJ1-6, with D tentatively TRBD1 (5 bases). CDR1 and CDR2 (germline): SEHNR, FQNEAQ (reference sequence). CDR3 length equals 14 residues. The V and J ends lost 1 base and 8 bases respectively, with 9 bases between them. The CDR3 protein is CASSLGREYSPLHF. The CDR3 DNA reads as TGTGCCAGCAGCTTAGGCAGGGAGTATTCACCCCTCCACTTT. Drawing the rest from reference TRBV7-9 and TRBJ1-6, the complete variable domain is DTGVSQNPRHKITKRGQNVTFRCDPISEHNRLYWYRQTLGQGPEFLTYFQNEAQLEKSRLLSDRFSAERPKGSFSTLEIQRTEQGDSAMYLCASSLGREYSPLHFGNGTRLTVT.

This clonotype was counted ten times or more. The chain carries TRBV5-1 and TRBJ2-1, with 11 bases that match TRBD2. This CDR3 has 15 amino acids. CDR1 is SGHRS and CDR2 is YFSETQ in the germline V gene. The J segment lost 5 bases and the V segment lost 3 bases, leaving 4 bases of the junction unmatched. The CDR3 here is CASSSGTSGHNEQFF. The CDR3 region has the DNA TGCGCCAGCAGCTCGGGGACTAGCGGCCACAATGAGCAGTTCTTC.

This clonotype came up a few times. The chain carries TRBV5-1 and TRBJ2-1; TRBD2 is a possible D gene (7 bases). V was clipped by 0 bases and J by 6 bases, with 13 bases between them. Germline CDR1 reads SGHRS; CDR2 reads YFSETQ. CDR3 size: 15 residues. CDR3 sequence reads: CASSLGGGGSNEQFF. CDR3 DNA: TGCGCCAGCAGCTTGGGAGGCGGGGGCTCCAATGAGCAGTTCTTC.

The chain has TRBV12-3 or TRBV12-4 and TRBJ2-1; 11 nucleotides agree with TRBD2. There are 14 residues in the CDR3. V lost 6 bases and J lost 5; bases outside the gene matches: 3. Here the CDR3 DNA reads TGTGCCAGCAGGAATAGCGGGGGGGACAATGAGCAGTTCTTC. Amino acids: CASRNSGGDNEQFF.

This clonotype was seen only a few times. The J gene is TRBJ2-7, the V gene TRBV7-3; 9 bases are a match to TRBD1. This CDR3 is built from 15 residues. Germline V lookup: CDR1 SGHTA, CDR2 FQGTGA. V lost 4 bases to trimming and J lost 5 bases; unmatched junction nucleotides: 9. In nucleotides, the CDR3 is TGTGCCAGCAGCTCTTGCCGGGACAGGGTTGACGAGCAGTACGTC. It codes for CASSSCRDRVDEQYV.

The chain combines TRBV24-1 with TRBJ2-3, with D maybe TRBD1 (6 bases). Germline lookup yields CDR1 KGHDR and CDR2 SFDVKD. The V end lost 3 bases, the J end lost 5 bases, and 17 bases lay between the germline ends. This CDR3 comprises 16 residues. The CDR3 here is CATSDPGTPHVDTQYF. CDR3 nucleotides: TGTGCCACCAGTGATCCGGGGACACCCCACGTAGATACGCAGTATTTT.

V is TRBV6-5 and J is TRBJ1-1, with 7 bases lining up with TRBD1. V was pared by 9 bases and J by 7 bases, with 5 bases of the junction left unmatched. The CDR3 is 11 amino acids. Per the germline V gene, CDR1 is MNHEY and CDR2 is SVGAGI. DNA of the CDR3: TGTGCCAGTAACACAGGGGTTGAAGCTTTCTTT. Residues: CASNTGVEAFF.

V and J are TRBV12-3 or TRBV12-4 and TRBJ2-1; a weak D match, TRBD2 (5 bases). This CDR3 region has 14 residues. V lost 4 bases and J 4 bases, leaving 11 bases between the germline ends. CDR3 amino acids: CASSSASSYNEQFF. CDR3 sequence (DNA): TGTGCCAGCAGTTCGGCTAGCAGTTACAATGAGCAGTTCTTC.

This chain connects TRBV20-1 to TRBJ2-6, with a tentative D call TRBD1 (5 bases). Trimming removed 7 bases at V and 2 bases at J, with 12 bases between. This CDR3 comprises 14 residues. Germline V gene data show CDR1 as DFQATT and CDR2 as SNEGSKA (reference sequence). CDR3: CSVSQGAGANVLTF. CDR3 sequence (DNA): TGCAGTGTAAGCCAAGGGGCTGGGGCCAACGTCCTGACTTTC.

This clonotype was counted between two and nine times. The rearrangement joins TRBV20-1 to TRBJ2-7; no clear D gene. This CDR3 comprises 12 residues. Germline CDR1 is DFQATT and CDR2 is SNEGSKA (reference sequence). V was trimmed by 1 base and J by 1 base, leaving 5 bases between them. The CDR3: CSARGLSYEQYV. The CDR3 coding sequence is TGCAGTGCTAGAGGACTTTCCTACGAGCAGTACGTC.

This clonotype was detected only a few times. The chain combines TRBV19 with TRBJ1-5, with D perhaps matching TRBD1 (6 bases). The V end was cut by 1 base, the J end by 1 base, with 11 bases between. Germline V gene sequence: CDR1 LNHDA, CDR2 SQIVND (reference sequence). The CDR3 loop spans 16 amino acids. DNA of the CDR3: TGTGCCAGTAGTATAGTGGCGACAGGCAGCAATCAGCCCCAGCATTTT. Translating gives CASSIVATGSNQPQHF. The complete variable domain, with remaining parts taken from reference TRBV19 and TRBJ1-5, reads DGGITQSPKYLFRKEGQNVTLSCEQNLNHDAMYWYRQDPGQGLRLIYYSQIVNDFQKGDIAEGYSVSREKKESFPLTVTSAQKNPTAFYLCASSIVATGSNQPQHFGDGTRLSIL.